This entry lists 9 T cell receptor beta chains sequenced from one sample in a study of neurological immune-mediated disorders. Sample time point: longitudinal time-point 1 (baseline). TCRdb ran MiXCR on the 5' RACE reads and lists one entry per CDR3 protein. Of roughly 61,000 distinct CDR3 sequences in the sample, 9.5% to 12% were seen once. The source material was PBMCs. The receptors shown here come from a male donor with HTLV-1-associated myelopathy (HAM/TSP).

The CDR3 loop reads CASSPTSGGANEQFF. DNA for the CDR3: TGCGCCAGCAGTCCGACTAGCGGGGGGGCCAATGAGCAGTTCTTC. The J gene is TRBJ2-1, the V gene TRBV10-2; 14 bases are shared with TRBD2. The CDR3 is 15 residues long. Germline CDR1 WSHSY, CDR2 SAAADI. The V and J ends lost 5 bases and 6 bases, in that order; junction bases with no gene match: 3.

In this sample, this clonotype turned up many times. The gene calls are TRBV2 and TRBJ2-3; D ambiguous. CDR1 and CDR2 from the germline V gene are SNHLY and FYNNEI. The germline V and J ends were trimmed by 10 bases and 3 bases, with 2 bases remaining between them. CDR3 length: 9 residues. In DNA form, the CDR3 reads TGTGCCATAACAGATACGCAGTATTTT. Residues: CAITDTQYF.

This clonotype showed up many times. One end of the junction fails to match germline, which may point to a read error. The chain links TRBV7-9 to TRBJ2-5, with TRBD1 identical over 8 bases. CDR1 is SEHNR, CDR2 FQNEAQ, per germline (reference sequence). This CDR3 is built from 11 residues. The CDR3 DNA follows: TGTGCCAGCAGCTTATCGGGACAGGAGGACTTC. Its translation: CASSLSGQEDF.

This chain joins TRBV20-1 and TRBJ2-3; a weak D match, TRBD2 (7 bases). Germline CDR1 is DFQATT and CDR2 is SNEGSKA (reference sequence). This CDR3 spans 17 amino acids. V lost 0 bases to trimming and J lost 6 bases, with 22 bases between them. This chain's CDR3 is CSARDSSAGAPGDTQYF. For the CDR3, the DNA is TGCAGTGCTAGAGATAGCTCCGCGGGGGCCCCAGGGGATACGCAGTATTTT.

Only a few counts were recorded for this clonotype. A much larger clone differs from this one at a single base, so this may be a read error. The chain uses TRBV28 and TRBJ2-3, with D tentatively TRBD1 (6 bases). The germline CDR1 and CDR2 sequences are MDHEN and SYDVKM. This CDR3 region has 15 residues. The CDR3 reads CASSFWTEGTYTQYF. The CDR3 bases are TGTGCCAGCAGTTTTTGGACAGAAGGCACATATACGCAGTATTTT.

In its sample, this clonotype was seen many times. The chain links TRBV28 to TRBJ1-5; D is uncertain. Trimming pared 2 bases from V and 4 bases from J, leaving 12 bases between. This CDR3 is 15 amino acids long. Germline V CDR1 and CDR2: MDHEN, SYDVKM. The CDR3, as DNA: TGTGCCAGCAGTTTAGCGTCCGGGAGGAATCAGCCCCAGCATTTT. Translating it yields CASSLASGRNQPQHF.

This clonotype showed up many times. V and J are TRBV3-1 and TRBJ1-4, with TRBD1 identical over 10 bases. J lost 6 bases, V lost 3 bases, and 7 bases had no gene match. This CDR3 spans 16 amino acids. CDR1 is LGHDT, CDR2 YNNKEL, per germline (reference sequence). CDR3 region: CASSHDRDRGDEKLFF. DNA of the CDR3: TGTGCCAGCAGCCACGACCGGGACAGGGGAGATGAAAAACTGTTTTTT.

This clonotype was observed many times. The chain employs TRBV28 and TRBJ2-7; TRBD1 matches at 7 bases. The V gene's germline CDR1 is MDHEN and CDR2 SYDVKM. V gave up 5 bases and J gave up 6 bases; unmatched junction bases: 10. The CDR3 runs to 14 residues. CDR3 amino acids: CASSGGQALFEQYF. Written as DNA, the CDR3 is TGTGCCAGCAGTGGCGGACAGGCACTATTCGAGCAGTACTTC.

The chain has TRBV12-3 or TRBV12-4 and TRBJ1-6; D not resolved. Trimming took 4 bases from V and 9 from J, leaving 13 bases between them. The CDR3 contains 14 residues. CDR3 nucleotide sequence: TGTGCCAGCAGTTGGTCCGTCTGGGGTTCACCCCTCCACTTT. Its translation is CASSWSVWGSPLHF.